The 20 T cell receptor beta chains presented below share a single source sample, sequenced in a study of human T cells and chemical hapten exposure. Time point of the sample: pre-sensitization, week 0. The treatment here: therapeutic diphenylcyclopropenone sensitization with weekly scalp DPC. TCRdb analysed the RACE reads with MiXCR anew, one entry per CDR3 protein. The repertoire consists of 350,000 to 400,000 distinct CDR3 sequences, with roughly 4.6% occurring once and the leading ten covering around 2.6%. The source was whole blood, collected in connection with sensitization to the hapten diphenylcyclopropenone (DPC). The receptors stem from a woman between 45 and 65 years old with alopecia areata. Some clones in this sample may be carry-over from other donors' samples.

This clonotype was recorded many times. V and J are TRBV6-5 and TRBJ2-3, with D possibly matching TRBD2 (5 bases). This CDR3 spans 14 amino acids. Germline V gives CDR1 MNHEY, CDR2 SVGAGI. V lost 6 bases, J lost 4 bases, and 14 bases lay in between. This chain's CDR3 is CASRKTMAPDTQYF. CDR3 nucleotide sequence: TGTGCCAGCAGAAAGACTATGGCCCCAGATACGCAGTATTTT.

The chain uses TRBV7-8 and TRBJ1-5, with 7 bases that match TRBD1. V was clipped by 5 bases and J by 0 bases; unmatched bases: 10. The CDR3 sequence is 17 residues long. The germline CDR1 and CDR2 sequences are SGHVS and FQNEAQ. CDR3 region: CASSLKSGTDSNQPQHF. The CDR3 DNA sequence: TGTGCCAGCAGCCTCAAGTCCGGGACAGATAGCAATCAGCCCCAGCATTTT.

This chain connects TRBV7-8 to TRBJ2-3, with D perhaps being TRBD1 or TRBD2 (5 bases each). Germline loops: CDR1 SGHVS, CDR2 FQNEAQ. V lost 0 bases, J lost 1 base, and 20 bases lay in between. The CDR3 totals 19 residues. Written as DNA, the CDR3 is TGTGCCAGCAGCTTAGCCGGGACCCCCCTGTTACGGCGCACAGATACGCAGTATTTT. Amino acids: CASSLAGTPLLRRTDTQYF. The whole variable domain, remainder taken from reference TRBV7-8 and TRBJ2-3, is GAGVSQSPRYKVAKRGQDVALRCDPISGHVSLFWYQQALGQGPEFLTYFQNEAQLDKSGLPSDRFFAERPEGSVSTLKIQRTQQEDSAVYLCASSLAGTPLLRRTDTQYFGPGTRLTVL.

This clonotype was observed at least ten times. V is TRBV11-2 and J is TRBJ2-5, with 7 bases matching TRBD2. The ends lost 5 bases at V and 3 bases at J; junction bases unmatched: 12. CDR1 and CDR2 (germline): SGHAT, FQNNGV. The CDR3 length is 16 residues. This CDR3 reads CASSPINLAEEETQYF. In DNA form, the CDR3 reads TGTGCCAGCAGCCCAATTAATCTAGCGGAAGAAGAGACCCAGTACTTC.

This clonotype was counted ten times or more. This chain joins TRBV27 and TRBJ2-7; D is possibly TRBD2 (7 bases). The CDR3 has 15 residues. Deletions cut 5 bases from V and 2 bases from J, with 16 bases between. The germline CDR1 and CDR2 sequences are MNHEY and SMNVEV (reference sequence). The CDR3 protein is CASSPVAGAPYEQYF. CDR3 nucleotides: TGTGCCAGCAGTCCCGTTGCGGGGGCCCCCTACGAGCAGTACTTC.

This clonotype turned up a few times. The chain carries TRBV15 and TRBJ2-1, with 8 bases matching TRBD1. The ends lost 5 bases at V and 8 bases at J; junction bases unmatched: 8. The germline V gene encodes CDR1 LNHNV and CDR2 YYDKDF (reference sequence). The CDR3 is made up of 14 amino acids. The CDR3: CATSEDRVRDEQFF. The CDR3 DNA reads TGTGCCACCAGCGAGGACAGGGTAAGGGATGAGCAGTTCTTC.

This clonotype was counted at least ten times. The chain joins TRBV10-3 to TRBJ2-3; 7 positions match TRBD1. Germline values: CDR1 ENHRY, CDR2 SYGVKD. Trimming cost V 8 bases and J 0 bases; bases outside gene matches: 2. The CDR3 sequence is 13 residues long. DNA of the CDR3: TGTGCCATCGCGACAGGGAGCACAGATACGCAGTATTTT. Amino acid sequence: CAIATGSTDTQYF.

This clonotype was observed many times. The DNA for the CDR3 is TGCAGCGTTGGACAGCCCAACTATGGCTACACCTTC. Translated: CSVGQPNYGYTF. The chain uses TRBV29-1 and TRBJ1-2, with D possibly TRBD1 on 5 matching bases. CDR1 is SQVTM, CDR2 ANQGSEA, per germline. V lost 4 bases to trimming and J lost 2 bases, with 8 bases between them. This CDR3 is built from 12 residues.

This clonotype appeared a few times. This chain joins TRBV18 and TRBJ1-6; 8 bases agree with TRBD1. V dropped 4 bases and J dropped 5; count of bases not matched to a gene: 4. CDR1 KGHSH and CDR2 LQKENI come from the germline V gene. This CDR3 region has 15 residues. The CDR3, as DNA: TGTGCCAGCTCACATTCGACAGGGGATAATTCACCCCTCCACTTT. Residues: CASSHSTGDNSPLHF.

The chain uses TRBV5-4 and TRBJ2-3, with 9 bases identical to TRBD2. This CDR3 comprises 15 residues. Trimming removed 1 base from V and 5 bases from J; junction bases left unmatched: 5. Germline V gene data show CDR1 as SGHNT and CDR2 as YYREEE (reference sequence). CDR3 in amino acids: CASSLSLAGRDTQYF. As DNA, the CDR3 is TGTGCCAGCAGCTTGTCCCTAGCGGGGAGAGATACGCAGTATTTT.

Ten or more counts support this clonotype. The V and J genes are TRBV14 and TRBJ2-2, with a weak D call TRBD2 (6 bases). CDR3 length equals 16 residues. CDR1 is SGHDN and CDR2 is FVKESK in the germline V gene. Trimming removed 2 bases at V and 7 bases at J, with 17 bases between. CDR3 nucleotide sequence: TGTGCCAGCAGCCAATCTCCCGGGACTTGGGGCGGGGAGCTGTTTTTT. This sequence encodes CASSQSPGTWGGELFF.

There are many counts of this clonotype. V and J are TRBV10-2 and TRBJ1-1, with a tentative D call TRBD1 (5 bases). The V end was cut by 3 bases, the J end by 8 bases, with 22 bases between. Germline V gene lookup returns CDR1 WSHSY and CDR2 SAAADI. CDR3 length: 16 amino acids. CDR3 loop: CASSDSLGSGRSEAFF. The CDR3 DNA follows: TGCGCCAGCAGTGACTCCCTAGGGTCGGGGCGAAGCGAAGCTTTCTTT.

This clonotype has at least ten counts. The chain joins TRBV15 to TRBJ1-5; no reliable D call. Germline loops: CDR1 LNHNV, CDR2 YYDKDF (reference sequence). The CDR3 is 16 residues long. Trimming removed 2 bases at V and 2 bases at J, with 13 bases between. The CDR3 DNA follows: TGTGCCACCAGCAGACACACTCCGGGAGGCAATCAGCCCCAGCATTTT. Its protein product is CATSRHTPGGNQPQHF. The full variable domain, with the rest looked up from reference TRBV15 and TRBJ1-5, is DAMVIQNPRYQVTQFGKPVTLSCSQTLNHNVMYWYQQKSSQAPKLLFHYYDKDFNNEADTPDNFQSRRPNTSFCFLDIRSPGLGDTAMYLCATSRHTPGGNQPQHFGDGTRLSIL.

CDR3 coding DNA: TGTGCCAGCAGTGAAGCAACCCCGTATAGCAATCAGCCCCAGCATTTT. Its translation is CASSEATPYSNQPQHF. V and J are TRBV6-1 and TRBJ1-5; no firm D call. V was pared by 0 bases and J by 0 bases, with 9 bases between. The CDR3 runs to 16 residues. Germline V gene lookup returns CDR1 MNHNS and CDR2 SASEGT.

This clonotype was found a few times. The chain has TRBV25-1 and TRBJ2-7; 15 bases line up with TRBD2. V lost 1 base to trimming and J lost 3 bases; unmatched junction nucleotides: 10. The germline gives CDR1 MGHDK, CDR2 SYGVNS. The CDR3 consists of 19 residues. As DNA, the CDR3 is TGTGCCAGCAGTGAATCGGGACTAGCGGGGGGTCCTACTCTCTACGAGCAGTACTTC. This translates into CASSESGLAGGPTLYEQYF.

This chain joins TRBV2 and TRBJ2-2; D remains unclear. Per the germline V gene, CDR1 is SNHLY and CDR2 is FYNNEI. V shed 2 bases and J shed 5 bases, with 9 bases lying between them. The CDR3 spans 14 residues. CDR3 sequence: CASSEIVGTGELFF. As DNA, the CDR3 is TGTGCCAGCAGTGAAATAGTGGGAACCGGGGAGCTGTTTTTT.

The sample holds many counts of this clonotype. V usage is TRBV7-6 and J usage is TRBJ2-3, with 8 bases fitting TRBD1. The CDR3 has 15 residues. V gave up 3 bases and J gave up 4 bases; unmatched junction bases: 6. Germline CDR1 reads SGHVS; CDR2 reads FNYEAQ. The chain's CDR3 is CASSLGQVLADTQYF. The CDR3 coding sequence is TGTGCCAGCAGCTTGGGACAGGTCCTCGCAGATACGCAGTATTTT.

This clonotype was detected a few times. The rearrangement joins TRBV6-2 or TRBV6-3 to TRBJ1-5; D is uncertain. The V gene lost 2 bases and the J gene lost 1 base, with 15 bases spanning the gap. There are 17 residues in the CDR3. CDR1 and CDR2 from the germline V gene are MNHEY and SVGEGT. CDR3 sequence (DNA): TGTGCCAGCAGTTACCCCGCGGCTGGAAGAAGCAATCAGCCCCAGCATTTT. Its translation: CASSYPAAGRSNQPQHF.

This clonotype was picked up many times. The CDR3 here is CASSPGGQEYF. CDR3 nucleotides: TGTGCCAGCAGTCCAGGAGGACAGGAATATTTT. This chain joins TRBV7-9 and TRBJ1-3; 7 nucleotides line up with TRBD1. CDR1 and CDR2 (germline): SEHNR, FQNEAQ (reference sequence). This CDR3 region has 11 residues. The V segment lost 6 bases and the J segment 15 bases; nucleotides outside the gene matches: 8.

This clonotype was observed a few times. V usage is TRBV7-9 and J usage is TRBJ2-2; TRBD1 agrees at 7 bases. Germline V lookup: CDR1 SEHNR, CDR2 FQNEAQ (reference sequence). The CDR3 covers 15 residues. The trim removed 3 bases at V and 6 bases at J, leaving 7 bases unmatched. As DNA, the CDR3 is TGTGCCAGCAGCTTGCCGACAGGGATTCCCGGGGAGCTGTTTTTT. Translated: CASSLPTGIPGELFF.